This T cell receptor (beta chain) was documented in a study of Graves' ophthalmopathy and Graves' hyperthyroidism. Amplification of TCR beta CDR3 regions used RNA transcripts. The first round was an RT-PCR with HTBI primers, and the second round was a multiplex PCR. MiXCR, applied by TCRdb to the multiplex PCR reads, yields one record per CDR3 protein. The table includes about 1.1 million distinct CDR3 sequences, 35% to 45% detected once. Germline CDR1 and CDR2: SGHAT and FQNNGV. CDR3 size: 15 residues. V lost 5 bases and J 5 bases, leaving 19 bases between the germline ends. Among the hyperthyroidism patients, all were newly diagnosed, aged 18 to 65, with under 2 months' duration.

Sequencing was carried out using peripheral blood or thyroid tissue (not recorded which). The chain combines TRBV11-2 with TRBJ2-7; D is possibly TRBD2 (5 bases). This TCR came from an adult man with Graves' hyperthyroidism. CDR3 DNA: TGTGCCAGCAGCGCGACCCGTGGGGTCGGGAACGAGCAGTACTTC. Amino acid sequence: CASSATRGVGNEQYF.